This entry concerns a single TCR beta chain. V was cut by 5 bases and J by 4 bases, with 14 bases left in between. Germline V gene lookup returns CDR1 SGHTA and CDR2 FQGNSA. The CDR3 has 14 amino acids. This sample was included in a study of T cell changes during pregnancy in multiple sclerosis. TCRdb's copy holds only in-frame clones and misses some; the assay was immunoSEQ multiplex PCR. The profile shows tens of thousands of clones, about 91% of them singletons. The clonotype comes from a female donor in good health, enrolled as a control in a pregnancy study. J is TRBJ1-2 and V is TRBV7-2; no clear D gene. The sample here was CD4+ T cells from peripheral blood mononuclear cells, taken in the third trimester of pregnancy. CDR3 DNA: TGTGCCAGCAGCACCCGTAGCCCCCTCTATGGCTACACCTTC. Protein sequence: CASSTRSPLYGYTF.